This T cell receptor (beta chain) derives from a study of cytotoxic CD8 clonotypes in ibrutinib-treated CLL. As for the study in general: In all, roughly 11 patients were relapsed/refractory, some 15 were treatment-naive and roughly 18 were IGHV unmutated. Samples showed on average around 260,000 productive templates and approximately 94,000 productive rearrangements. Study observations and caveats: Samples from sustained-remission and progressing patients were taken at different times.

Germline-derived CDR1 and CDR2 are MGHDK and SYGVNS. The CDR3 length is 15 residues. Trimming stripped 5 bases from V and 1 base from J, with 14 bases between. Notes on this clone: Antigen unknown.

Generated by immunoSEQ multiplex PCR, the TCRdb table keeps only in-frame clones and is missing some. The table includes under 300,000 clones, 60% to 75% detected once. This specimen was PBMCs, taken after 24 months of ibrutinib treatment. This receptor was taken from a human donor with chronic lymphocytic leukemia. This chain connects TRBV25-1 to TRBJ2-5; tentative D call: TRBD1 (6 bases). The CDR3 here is CASSSMDSPQETQYF. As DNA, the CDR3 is TGTGCCAGCAGTTCCATGGACAGTCCCCAAGAGACCCAGTACTTC.